This T cell receptor beta chain was observed in a study of blood T cells in healthy people across ages. Study-wide findings and caveats: The study found TCR beta diversity correlated strongly with naive T cell percentage. Per million T cells, TCR beta diversity dropped roughly linearly as age increased.

Staff drew roughly 10 milliliters of peripheral blood from each donor. Of note for this clonotype: Its antigen is unknown.

The CDR3 is 15 residues long. Germline V lookup: CDR1 MNHEY, CDR2 SMNVEV (reference sequence). The V gene lost 6 bases and the J gene lost 1 base, with 13 bases spanning the gap. A second PCR, run for roughly 7 to 12 cycles, used a sample-barcoded 5' primer plus a J-beta primer mix. MiXCR, run by TCRdb on the 5' RACE reads, gives a single entry per CDR3 protein. The sample contains 600,000 or so distinct CDR3 sequences, 40% to 50% of which appear only once. V is TRBV27 and J is TRBJ2-1; TRBD2 is a possible D gene (5 bases). What was sequenced was blood. The receptor comes from an elderly man in good health. CDR3 nucleotide sequence: TGTGCCAGCAGCACTCATACTAGGTCCTACAATGAGCAGTTCTTC. Its protein product is CASSTHTRSYNEQFF.